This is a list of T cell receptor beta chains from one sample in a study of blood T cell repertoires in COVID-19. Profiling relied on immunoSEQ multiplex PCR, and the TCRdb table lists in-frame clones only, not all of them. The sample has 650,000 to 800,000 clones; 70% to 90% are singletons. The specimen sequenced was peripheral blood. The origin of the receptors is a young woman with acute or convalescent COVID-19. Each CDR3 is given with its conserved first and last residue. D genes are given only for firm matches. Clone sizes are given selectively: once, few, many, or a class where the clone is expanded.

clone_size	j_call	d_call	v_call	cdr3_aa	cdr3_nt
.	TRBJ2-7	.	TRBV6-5	CASNGHSYEQYF	TGTGCCAGCAATGGCCACTCCTACGAGCAGTACTTC
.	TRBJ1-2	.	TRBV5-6	CASSLGRTNYGYTF	TGTGCCAGCAGCTTAGGACGGACAAACTATGGCTACACCTTC
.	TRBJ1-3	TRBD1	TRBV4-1	CASSQRLGTDFGNSGNTIYF	TGCGCCAGCAGCCAACGTCTAGGGACAGATTTTGGTAACTCTGGAAACACCATATATTTT
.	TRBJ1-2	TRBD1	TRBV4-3	CASSQDWTGWDYTF	TGCGCCAGCAGCCAAGATTGGACAGGGTGGGACTACACCTTC
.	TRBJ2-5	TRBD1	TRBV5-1	CASSKTGAETQYF	TGCGCCAGCAGCAAGACAGGGGCTGAGACCCAGTACTTC
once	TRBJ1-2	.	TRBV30	CAWRGRGIQGGGYTF	TGTGCCTGGAGGGGGCGAGGGATCCAAGGGGGTGGCTACACCTTC
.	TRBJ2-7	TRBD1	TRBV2	CASNPGTGIYEQYF	TGTGCCAGCAATCCCGGGACAGGGATCTACGAGCAGTACTTC
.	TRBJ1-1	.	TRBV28	CASSPPGDTEAFF	TGTGCCAGCAGCCCCCCAGGGGACACTGAAGCTTTCTTT
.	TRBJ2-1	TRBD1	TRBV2	CARSGQTIGEQFF	TGTGCCAGGTCGGGACAGACCATTGGGGAGCAGTTCTTC
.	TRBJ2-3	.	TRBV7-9	CASSYLQVTDTQYF	TGTGCCAGCAGTTACCTCCAGGTCACAGATACGCAGTATTTT
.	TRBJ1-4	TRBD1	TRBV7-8	CASSRLGTGLNEKLFF	TGTGCCAGCAGCCGCCTCGGGACAGGGTTGAATGAAAAACTGTTTTTT
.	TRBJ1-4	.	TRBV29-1	CSVVRSAGEKLFF	TGCAGCGTTGTGAGGAGCGCTGGTGAAAAACTGTTTTTT
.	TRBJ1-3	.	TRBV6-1	CASSESRYRSGNTIYF	TGTGCCAGCAGTGAAAGTCGGTACAGATCTGGAAACACCATATATTTT
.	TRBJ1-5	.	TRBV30	CAWSVTARGQPQHF	TGTGCCTGGAGTGTAACAGCCAGGGGTCAGCCCCAGCATTTT
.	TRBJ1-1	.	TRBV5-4	CASSPVPQGSTEAFF	TGTGCCAGCAGCCCGGTGCCGCAGGGGAGCACTGAAGCTTTCTTT
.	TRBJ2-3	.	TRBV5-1	CASSLGVDTQYF	TGCGCCAGCAGCTTGGGAGTAGATACGCAGTATTTT
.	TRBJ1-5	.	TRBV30	CAWSPHGSQPQHF	TGTGCCTGGAGTCCCCACGGGAGCCAACCCCAGCATTTT
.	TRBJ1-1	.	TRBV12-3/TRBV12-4	CASSTAGGTFF	TGTGCCAGCAGTACCGCGGGGGGGACTTTCTTT
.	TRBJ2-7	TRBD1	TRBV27	CASSFGYRGEQYF	TGTGCCAGCAGTTTCGGCTACAGGGGCGAGCAGTACTTC
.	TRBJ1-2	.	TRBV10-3	CATGPHELGSGYTF	TGTGCCACCGGCCCCCATGAGCTAGGGAGTGGCTACACCTTC